The clone carrying this T cell receptor (beta chain) showed up many times. What it binds is not known. The source of the sample is a study of T-cell reconstitution after alpha-beta-depleted transplantation in children. Study-wide findings and caveats: Several hundred expanded graft clones reportedly were the source of alpha-beta T cells about two months after transplant. Day-60 TCRbeta diversity that was high in some patients was derived from surviving recipient T cells and thymic progenitors. Newly produced T cells mostly provided counts and TCRbeta diversity after one year, as hyperexpanded clones declined.

Preparation of the TCRbeta library involved a method that used unique molecular identifiers. TCRdb processed the PCR reads anew with MiXCR; each CDR3 protein has one entry. The sample holds tens of thousands of distinct CDR3 sequences, 4.9% seen once. This CDR3 comprises 17 residues. Germline trimming cut 4 bases from V and 5 bases from J; bases unmatched to any gene: 14. CDR1 is SNHLY, CDR2 FYNNEI, per germline. This chain uses TRBV2 with TRBJ2-5, with 9 positions matching TRBD1. The specimen comprised PBMCs, mostly from graft donor cells, sampled 180 days after TCRalphabeta/CD19-depleted stem cell transplant. The receptor was derived from a boy in the first two years of life who had a stem cell transplant for acute myeloid leukemia, so the T cells may come from the graft donor. CDR3 protein: CASSAGTGNAFCETQYF. The CDR3 bases are TGTGCCAGCAGTGCAGGGACAGGGAATGCGTTTTGTGAGACCCAGTACTTC.